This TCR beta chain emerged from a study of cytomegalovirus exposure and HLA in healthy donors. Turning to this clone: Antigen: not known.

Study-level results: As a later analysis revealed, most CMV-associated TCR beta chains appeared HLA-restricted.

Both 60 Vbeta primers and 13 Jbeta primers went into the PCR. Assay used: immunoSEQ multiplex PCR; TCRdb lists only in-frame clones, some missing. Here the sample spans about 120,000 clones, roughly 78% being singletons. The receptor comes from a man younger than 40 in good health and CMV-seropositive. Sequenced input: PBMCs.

CDR3 protein: CASSQQFLQGFDNEQFF. The CDR3 bases are TGTGCCAGCAGCCAACAGTTTTTACAGGGCTTCGACAATGAGCAGTTCTTC. V usage is TRBV14 and J usage is TRBJ2-1, with D perhaps TRBD1 (6 bases). This CDR3 is 17 amino acids long. The V gene's germline CDR1 is SGHDN and CDR2 FVKESK. Trimming removed 2 bases from V and 5 bases from J, with 19 bases in between.